This T cell receptor beta chain was observed in a study of beta chain features in type 1 diabetes. Sequenced material consisted of expressed TCRB transcripts (all of the isolated RNA was reverse transcribed). The protocol was immunoSEQ multiplex PCR, while the TCRdb copy is restricted to in-frame clones and leaves out a portion. The repertoire includes around 150,000 clones, roughly 8.1% of them detected once, and about 0.6% sits in the top ten. Germline lookup yields CDR1 SGHRS and CDR2 YFSETQ. The length of the CDR3 is 14 residues. V gave up 5 bases and J gave up 3 bases, with 11 bases separating them.

The chain couples TRBV5-1 to TRBJ2-2; D might be TRBD2 (5 bases). The sample was central memory CD4+ T cells from blood. This TCR was recovered from a man aged 18-30 years in good health. The CDR3 sequence is CASRLGTDTGELFF. The CDR3 coding sequence is TGCGCCAGCAGACTAGGAACGGACACCGGGGAGCTGTTTTTT.